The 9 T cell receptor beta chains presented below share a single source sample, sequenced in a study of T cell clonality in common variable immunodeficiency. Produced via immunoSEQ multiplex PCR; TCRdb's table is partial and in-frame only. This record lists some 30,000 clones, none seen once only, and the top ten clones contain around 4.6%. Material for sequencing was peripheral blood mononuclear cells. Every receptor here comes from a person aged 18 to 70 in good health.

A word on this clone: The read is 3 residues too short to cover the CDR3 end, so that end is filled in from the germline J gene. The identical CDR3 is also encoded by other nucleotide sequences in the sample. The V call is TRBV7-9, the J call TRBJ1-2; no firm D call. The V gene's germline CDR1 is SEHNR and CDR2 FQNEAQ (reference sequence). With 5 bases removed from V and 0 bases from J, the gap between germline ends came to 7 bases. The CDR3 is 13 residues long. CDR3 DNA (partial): TGTGCCAGCAGCCTAACGGCTAACTATGGC. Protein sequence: CASSLTANYG. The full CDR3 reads CASSLTANYGYTF.

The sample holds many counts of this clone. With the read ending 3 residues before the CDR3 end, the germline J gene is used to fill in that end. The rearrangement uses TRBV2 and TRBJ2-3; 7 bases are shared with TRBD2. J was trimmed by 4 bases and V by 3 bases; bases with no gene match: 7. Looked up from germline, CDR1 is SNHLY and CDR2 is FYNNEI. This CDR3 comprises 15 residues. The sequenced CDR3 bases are TGTGCCAGCAGTGAGGAAGGCGGGAGCTCAGATACG. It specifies CASSEEGGSSDT. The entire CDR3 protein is CASSEEGGSSDTQYF.

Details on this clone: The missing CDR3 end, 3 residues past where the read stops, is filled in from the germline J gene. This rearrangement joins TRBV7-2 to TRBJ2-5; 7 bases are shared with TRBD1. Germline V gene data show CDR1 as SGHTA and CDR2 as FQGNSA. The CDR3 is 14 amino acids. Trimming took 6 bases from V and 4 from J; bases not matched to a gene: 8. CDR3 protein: CASRSTTGIETQYF. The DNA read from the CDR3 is TGTGCCAGCAGATCCACGACAGGGATAGAGACC.

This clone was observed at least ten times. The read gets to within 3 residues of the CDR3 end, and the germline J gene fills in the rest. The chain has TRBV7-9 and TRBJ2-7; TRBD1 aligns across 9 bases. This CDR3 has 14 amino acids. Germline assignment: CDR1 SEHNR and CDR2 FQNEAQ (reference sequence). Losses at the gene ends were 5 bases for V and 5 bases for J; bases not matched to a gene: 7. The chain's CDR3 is CASSPGTGGDEQYF. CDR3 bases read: TGTGCCAGCAGCCCCGGCACAGGGGGCGACGAG.

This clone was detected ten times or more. The chain's CDR3 is CATVLAGVDTEAFF. The sequenced part of the CDR3 DNA is TGTGCCACCGTTCTGGCGGGGGTCGATACTGAA. The chain uses TRBV30 and TRBJ1-1, with D possibly matching TRBD1 (5 bases). The read ends 3 residues early relative to the CDR3; the germline J gene fills the gap. The CDR3 spans 14 residues. CDR1 and CDR2 from the germline V gene are GTSNPN and SVGIG (reference sequence). The V gene lost 8 bases and the J gene lost 5 bases, with 21 bases spanning the gap.

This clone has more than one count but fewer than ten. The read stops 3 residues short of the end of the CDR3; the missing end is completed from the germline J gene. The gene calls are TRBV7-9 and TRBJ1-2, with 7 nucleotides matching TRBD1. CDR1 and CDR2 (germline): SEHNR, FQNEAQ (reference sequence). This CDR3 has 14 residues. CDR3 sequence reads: CASRDSGRGDDYTF. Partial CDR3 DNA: TGTGCCAGCAGGGACAGCGGCAGGGGGGATGAC.

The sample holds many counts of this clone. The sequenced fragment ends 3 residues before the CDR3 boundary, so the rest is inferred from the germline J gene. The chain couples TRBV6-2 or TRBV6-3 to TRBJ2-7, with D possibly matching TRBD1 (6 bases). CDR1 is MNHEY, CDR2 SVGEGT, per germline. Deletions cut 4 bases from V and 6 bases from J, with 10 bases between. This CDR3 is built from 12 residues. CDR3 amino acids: CASSLGAREQYF. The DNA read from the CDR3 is TGTGCCAGCAGTTTGGGGGCGCGCGAG.

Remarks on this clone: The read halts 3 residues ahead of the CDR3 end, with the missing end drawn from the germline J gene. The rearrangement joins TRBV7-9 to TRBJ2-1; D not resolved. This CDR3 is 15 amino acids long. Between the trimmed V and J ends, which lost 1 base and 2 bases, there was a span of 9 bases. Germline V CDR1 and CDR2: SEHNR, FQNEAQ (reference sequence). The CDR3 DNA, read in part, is TGTGCCAGCAGCTTAGAGGGTTTCCCCTACAATGAG. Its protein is CASSLEGFPYNE. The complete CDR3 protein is CASSLEGFPYNEQFF.

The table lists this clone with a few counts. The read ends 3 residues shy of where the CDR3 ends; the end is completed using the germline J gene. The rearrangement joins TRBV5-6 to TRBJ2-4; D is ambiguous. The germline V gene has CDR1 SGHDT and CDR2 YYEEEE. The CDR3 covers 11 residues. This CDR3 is CASSGGYGQYF. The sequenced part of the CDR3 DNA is TGTGCCAGCAGCGGCGGATATGGT.